This TCR beta chain was recorded in a study of vaccination and CD4 T cells after COVID-19. In the study overall: The authors exposed cells to overlapping spike peptides derived from SARS-CoV-2, HCoV-NL63, HCoV-OC43 and HCoV-229E.

On this clonotype: Its antigen remains unknown.

The junction had 11 bases not matched to a gene; V was cut back by 0 bases and J by 5 bases. The germline V gene encodes CDR1 MNHEY and CDR2 SVGAGI. This CDR3 comprises 17 residues. Cultured CD4+ T cells had their DNA profiled by the Oncomine TCR Beta short-read assay. Investigators obtained genomic DNA by extraction from cultured CD4+ T cells. TCRdb processed the PCR reads anew with MiXCR; each CDR3 protein has one entry. The data hold about 9,500 distinct CDR3 sequences, with around a third observed a single time. Specified treatment: approximately 11-day PBMC culture with coronavirus spike peptide pools or control peptides (ViraFEST assay). The collection of CD4+ T cells from the unexposed donor took place before the COVID-19 pandemic (2011-2018). Subject to cell availability, CD4+ T cells from unexposed donors were probed with SARS-CoV-2 S/N and four cold-coronavirus spikes.

Sequencing was performed on CD4+ T cells from blood, cultured in vitro. This rearrangement joins TRBV6-5 to TRBJ2-7; TRBD1 agrees at 9 bases. This receptor was obtained from a human donor in good health. CDR3 sequence reads: CASSYSFPGQGFNEQYF. The CDR3 DNA follows: TGTGCCAGCAGTTACTCGTTTCCAGGACAGGGGTTCAACGAGCAGTACTTC.